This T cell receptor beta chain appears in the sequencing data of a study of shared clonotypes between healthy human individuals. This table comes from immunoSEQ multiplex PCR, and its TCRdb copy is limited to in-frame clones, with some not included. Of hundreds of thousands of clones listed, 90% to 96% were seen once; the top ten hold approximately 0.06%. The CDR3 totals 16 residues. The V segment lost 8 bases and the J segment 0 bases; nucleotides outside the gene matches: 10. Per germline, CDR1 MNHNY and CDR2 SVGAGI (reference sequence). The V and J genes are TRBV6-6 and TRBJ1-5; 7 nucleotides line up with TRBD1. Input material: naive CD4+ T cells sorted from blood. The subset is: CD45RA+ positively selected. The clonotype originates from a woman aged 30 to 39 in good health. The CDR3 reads CASRQGETFSNQPQHF. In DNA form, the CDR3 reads TGTGCCAGCCGTCAGGGGGAGACGTTTAGCAATCAGCCCCAGCATTTT.